The T cell receptor beta chain under discussion was sequenced for a study of vaccination and CD4 T cells after COVID-19 (dated by TCRdb to between 2022 and 2023). For the study in its entirety: SARS-CoV-2 positivity had been established in the convalescent patients by nasal swab PCR, and mild disease was recorded in roughly 9 of these patients and severe disease in one. Six males and four females were included in the convalescent cohort, with two Hispanic individuals, seven Caucasians, two Asians and one multiracial person represented. Participants got two doses of the Pfizer-BioNTech BNT162b2 vaccine (n=8) or two doses of the Moderna mRNA-1273 vaccine (n=2). Post-COVID blood samples from convalescent patients were collected a median of around 100 days after diagnosis, with a range of roughly 35 to 180 days. Post-vaccine blood samples were taken a median of around 77 days after the second vaccine dose, with a range of about 14 to 241 days. For stimulating the cultures, overlapping spike peptide pools were used, derived from SARS-CoV-2 as well as from the common cold coronaviruses HCoV-NL63, HCoV-OC43 and HCoV-229E. Control cultures used a CEFX viral epitope pool as positive control, an HIV-1 Nef peptide pool as negative control, or no peptide. In ten to eleven COVID-19 convalescent patients and a handful of infection-naive healthy vaccine recipients, the spike-specific CD4+ TCR repertoire before mRNA vaccination was compared with the repertoire after mRNA vaccination. Beyond this particular receptor, the publication reports: An increase in the median number of SARS-CoV-2-reactive clonotypes from 21 after infection to 38 after vaccination was observed, but the change was not found to be significant. Nearly all vaccine-specific clones in convalescent patients (304 of 307) were mono-reactive for SARS-CoV-2 spike rather than cross-reactive with common cold coronaviruses. Only a relatively small number of convalescent patients were included in the study, and early timepoints following natural infection were not analyzed. Among convalescent patients, a median about 86% of the SARS-CoV-2-reactive clones seen after vaccination appeared only after vaccination, which suggests priming specific to the vaccine.

The treatment or condition label, read with the paper, signifies: roughly ten-day PBMC culture with coronavirus spike peptide pools or control peptides (ViraFEST assay). The ViraFEST assay was used in the study, in which antigen-specific T cells were expanded with peptide pools and expanded clonotypes were subsequently identified by TCR sequencing. The convalescent patients' positive SARS-CoV-2 PCR tests were from March to December 2020, which was before the Alpha, Beta and Delta variants emerged in the United States. Two million PBMCs per well were cultured in IMDM with roughly 5% human AB serum and approximately 9.8 IU/ml IL-2, plus 10 ug/ml peptide pools. On days 3 and 7, half of the culture medium was replaced with fresh IL-2-containing medium. After 10 days of culture, CD4+ T cells were isolated by negative selection using the EasySep CD4+ T cell isolation kit. PBMCs were separated from whole blood using Ficoll-Paque Plus gradient centrifugation and then either used fresh or cryopreserved at -140C. In general, triplicate wells were set up for every culture condition.

This clonotype was detected only a few times. Its antigen remains undetermined. Within one base of it there is no much larger clone, and no base qualities were kept. Libraries were made using PCR. TCR sequencing of DNA from cultured CD4+ T cells used the Oncomine TCR Beta short-read assay at the Johns Hopkins FTIC core. The QIAamp micro DNA kit was used to extract genomic DNA from the cultured CD4+ T cells. Oncomine TCR Beta libraries made from cultured CD4+ T cells were pooled using unique dual indexes and sequenced on an Illumina iSeq 100. The study's own analysis went as follows. Non-productive sequences were filtered out, and CDR3s that did not start with C, did not end with F or W, or were shorter than 7 amino acids were discarded. The MANAFEST web application was used to identify antigen-specific clonotypes by comparing peptide-stimulated wells against reference wells and other culture wells. To be called positive, a clone needed an FDR below 0.05, an odds ratio above 5, and a productive frequency above 0.1% in at least two of three replicate wells. Clonotypes that were significantly expanded in both SARS-CoV-2 spike wells and at least one common cold coronavirus spike condition were defined as cross-reactive. Similarity between CDR3 sequences was evaluated in R version 3.6.1 using Levenshtein distances (stringdist) and unrooted phylogenetic trees (ape). Using fastp at Q25 and MiXCR, TCRdb reprocessed the public reads and kept productive beta chains. Records with the same CDR3 protein are collapsed into one entry carrying the most frequent genes and DNA. What appears here as the V and J calls and clone size reflects TCRdb's work, not the paper's. For this sample there are more than 9,500 distinct CDR3 sequences; 45% appear just once. The leading ten clones occupy about a fifth of the sample.

CDR1 and CDR2 (MNHNS, SASEGT) derive from the germline V gene. Trimming accounts for 5 bases at V and 1 base at J, while the number of junction bases matched to no gene is 10. From the cysteine through the phenylalanine, the CDR3 covers 17 amino acids. Only the CDR3 part of the read is kept: 51 bases, read in frame from the first base. The sequence came from a human donor with COVID-19. The rearrangement combines TRBV6-1 with TRBJ2-4, and 8 bases in between align with TRBD1. This specimen was cultured CD4+ T cells from blood, taken after SARS-CoV-2 vaccination. The CDR3 amino acid sequence is: CASSNGQGGMAKNIQYF. The sequenced DNA: TGTGCCAGCAGTAATGGACAGGGTGGAATGGCCAAAAACATTCAGTACTTC.